Listed below are T cell receptor beta chains from one sample, sequenced in a study of regulatory T cells in long-lasting Graves disease. TCRdb processed the multiplex PCR reads anew with MiXCR; each CDR3 protein has one entry. The sample lists hundreds of thousands of distinct CDR3 sequences; roughly 15% were seen once. The data also belong to a second study, concerning T cells in Graves' hyperthyroidism and ophthalmopathy.

The material sequenced was peripheral blood mononuclear cells (PBMCs), taken at new diagnosis, from a patient treated with antithyroid drugs. The receptors were gathered from a woman in her 30s with Graves disease. Both conserved end residues are part of each CDR3. The D gene is left open where the match is weak. Only part of the rows carry a size: once, few, many, or a class if the clone is expanded.

TRBD2,many,TRBJ2-1,TRBV7-9,TGTGCCAGCAGCTTGACGGGGACTAGCGGGAAGATTGACAATGAGCAGTTCTTC,CASSLTGTSGKIDNEQFF
.,many,TRBJ2-7,TRBV5-1,TGCGCCAGCAGACGAGCGGATCTTGCCTCCTACGAGCAGTACTTC,CASRRADLASYEQYF
.,many,TRBJ2-2,TRBV30,TGTGCCTGGACCGGGTACACCGGGGAGCTGTTTTTT,CAWTGYTGELFF
.,few,TRBJ2-7,TRBV5-1,TGCGCCAGCAGCTTTCGGGACATATCCTACGAGCAGTACTTC,CASSFRDISYEQYF
TRBD1,many,TRBJ2-1,TRBV29-1,TGCAGCGCATACTCAGCCGGACAGGAGGTTATCAATGAGCAGTTCTTC,CSAYSAGQEVINEQFF
.,many,TRBJ1-2,TRBV7-6,TGTGCCAGCAGCTCCCACCAGGGGAAGGATGGCTACACCTTC,CASSSHQGKDGYTF
.,few,TRBJ1-4,TRBV29-1,TGCAGCGTTGATACGGGTGAAAAACTGTTTTTT,CSVDTGEKLFF
TRBD2,many,TRBJ2-1,TRBV27,TGTGCCAGCACCTCTGGGACTAGCGTTCCAAGCTCCTACAATGAGCAGTTCTTC,CASTSGTSVPSSYNEQFF
.,many,TRBJ1-1,TRBV2,TGTGCCAGCAGACTCTACCTGGGGGCCGGGGACACTGAAGCTTTCTTT,CASRLYLGAGDTEAFF
.,few,TRBJ1-5,TRBV18,TGTGCCAGCTCACCAAAAGGGGAGGGCAATCAGCCCCAGCATTTT,CASSPKGEGNQPQHF
.,many,TRBJ2-7,TRBV7-9,TGTGCCAGCAGCCAAGGGGGGGCCTACGAGCAGTACTTC,CASSQGGAYEQYF
.,.,TRBJ2-3,TRBV11-2,TGTGCCAGCAGTTCCACGAGCGGGTCGGGGACAGATACGCAGTATTTT,CASSSTSGSGTDTQYF
TRBD2,many,TRBJ2-2,TRBV28,TGTGCCAGCAGTTATCTTCGACTGGACGGGGGGGGCGGGAGGTTACGCGCGAACACCGGGGAGCTGTTTTTT,CASSYLRLDGGGGRLRANTGELFF
.,.,TRBJ2-7,TRBV30,TGTGCCTGGACAAAAACCTACGAGCAGTACTTC,CAWTKTYEQYF
TRBD2,.,TRBJ2-7,TRBV15,TGTGCCACCAGCAGAGAAGATTTAGCGGGAGGGCCTTACGAGCAGTACTTC,CATSREDLAGGPYEQYF
TRBD1,many,TRBJ1-2,TRBV24-1,TGTGCCACCAGTGATGAGCGACAGGGAGGCCTTGGCTATGGCTACACCTTC,CATSDERQGGLGYGYTF
.,few,TRBJ2-1,TRBV30,TGTGCCTGGAGTACGTGGGGTCGGGAACAGTTCTTC,CAWSTWGREQFF
.,few,TRBJ2-7,TRBV24-1,TGTGCCACCGGAGGGGTGTTATCCTCCGAGCAGTACTTC,CATGGVLSSEQYF
.,many,TRBJ2-2,TRBV7-3,TGTGCCAGCAGCTCGAGCGGGCCCAACACCGGGGAGCTGTTTTTT,CASSSSGPNTGELFF
.,few,TRBJ1-6,TRBV28,TGTGCCAGCGGAATCAGGGGATTGACACCCCTCCACTTT,CASGIRGLTPLHF
TRBD1,.,TRBJ1-2,TRBV7-3,TGTGCCAGCAGCGATGGACAGGACCTTTATGGCTACACCTTC,CASSDGQDLYGYTF
TRBD2,few,TRBJ2-1,TRBV7-2,TGTGCCAGCAGCGCCGGACGCGCACGGGGGGGCAATGAGCAGTTCTTC,CASSAGRARGGNEQFF
.,few,TRBJ1-6,TRBV5-1,TGCGCCAGCAGCTGGGGTGATCGAACACCCCTCCACTTT,CASSWGDRTPLHF
TRBD1,many,TRBJ2-3,TRBV29-1,TGCAGCGTTTGGCAGGGGGTCCTCTCAGATACGCAGTATTTT,CSVWQGVLSDTQYF
.,.,TRBJ2-7,TRBV29-1,TGCAGCGGCACAGGGAGTCACTCCTACGAGCAGTACTTC,CSGTGSHSYEQYF
.,many,TRBJ2-7,TRBV20-1,TGCAGTGCGCCTCCGGCCAGGGGACCCTCCTACGAGCAGTACTTC,CSAPPARGPSYEQYF